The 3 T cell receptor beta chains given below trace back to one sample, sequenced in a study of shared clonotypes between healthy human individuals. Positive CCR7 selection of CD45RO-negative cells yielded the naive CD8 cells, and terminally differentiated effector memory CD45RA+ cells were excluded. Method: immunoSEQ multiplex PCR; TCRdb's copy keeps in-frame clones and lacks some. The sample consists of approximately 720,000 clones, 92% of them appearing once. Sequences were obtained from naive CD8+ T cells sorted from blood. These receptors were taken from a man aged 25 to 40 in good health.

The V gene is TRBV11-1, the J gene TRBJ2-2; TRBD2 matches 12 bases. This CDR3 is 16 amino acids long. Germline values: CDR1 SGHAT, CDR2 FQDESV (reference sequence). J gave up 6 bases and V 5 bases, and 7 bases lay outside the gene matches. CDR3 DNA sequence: TGTGCCAGCAGCCGCCGACTAGCGGGGGTCCCCGGGGAGCTGTTTTTT. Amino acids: CASSRRLAGVPGELFF.

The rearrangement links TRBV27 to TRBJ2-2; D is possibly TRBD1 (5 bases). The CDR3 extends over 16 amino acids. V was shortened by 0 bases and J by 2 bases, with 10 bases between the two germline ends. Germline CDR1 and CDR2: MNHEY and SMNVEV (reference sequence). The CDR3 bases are TGTGCCAGCAGTTTATCGCGGCAGGGTAACACCGGGGAGCTGTTTTTT. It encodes CASSLSRQGNTGELFF.

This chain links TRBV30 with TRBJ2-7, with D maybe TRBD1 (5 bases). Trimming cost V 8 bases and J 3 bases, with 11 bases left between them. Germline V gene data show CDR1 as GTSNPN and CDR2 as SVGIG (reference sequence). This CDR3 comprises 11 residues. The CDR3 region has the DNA TGTGCCCAGGGAATCTTCTACGAGCAGTACTTC. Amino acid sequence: CAQGIFYEQYF.